Listed below are T cell receptor beta chains from one sample, sequenced in a study of T-cell reconstitution after alpha-beta-depleted transplantation in children. In TCRdb, the PCR reads were re-called with MiXCR into one record per CDR3 protein. The sample carries some 260,000 distinct CDR3 sequences, under 30% recorded once. This specimen consisted of PBMCs, mostly from graft donor cells, obtained 360 days after TCRalphabeta/CD19-depleted stem cell transplant. Receptors originate from a female patient aged 2-10 years who had a stem cell transplant for congenital amegakaryocytic thrombocytopenia, so the T cells may come from the graft donor. CDR3s include the opening cysteine and the closing phenylalanine or tryptophan. A D gene is named only where the DNA matches it firmly. Some rows mark clone size as missing; the rest say once, few, many or name a class of expanded clone.

V gene: TRBV6-1; D gene: NA; J gene: TRBJ2-7; clone size: few; CDR3 DNA: TGTGCCAGCAATAACGGAGGGGATGCCTACGAGCAGTACTTC; CDR3 protein: CASNNGGDAYEQYF
V gene: TRBV5-6; D gene: NA; J gene: TRBJ2-1; clone size: many; CDR3 DNA: TGTGCCAGCAGCAAACAGGGCAAACACAATGAGCAGTTCTTC; CDR3 protein: CASSKQGKHNEQFF
V gene: TRBV12-3/TRBV12-4; D gene: NA; J gene: TRBJ1-1; clone size: NA; CDR3 DNA: TGTGCCAGCAGTTCCCTCGGGGACGAAGCTTTCTTT; CDR3 protein: CASSSLGDEAFF
V gene: TRBV24-1; D gene: NA; J gene: TRBJ2-3; clone size: few; CDR3 DNA: TGTGCCACCAGTGACCCGACACAGGGTGGCCACACAGATACGCAGTATTTT; CDR3 protein: CATSDPTQGGHTDTQYF
V gene: TRBV21-1; D gene: NA; J gene: TRBJ1-4; clone size: few; CDR3 DNA: TGTGCCAGCACCCCAGCTTTTGGCAGGGAGATAGCTTTCGGGGAAAAACTGTTTTTT; CDR3 protein: CASTPAFGREIAFGEKLFF
V gene: TRBV6-5; D gene: TRBD2; J gene: TRBJ2-5; clone size: many; CDR3 DNA: TGTGCCAGCAGTTACTTCGGACTAGCGGGCGGACAAGAGACCCAGTACTTC; CDR3 protein: CASSYFGLAGGQETQYF
V gene: TRBV4-1; D gene: NA; J gene: TRBJ2-2; clone size: few; CDR3 DNA: TGCGCCAGCAGCCAAGGACTACTGCCCGGGGAGCTGTTTTTT; CDR3 protein: CASSQGLLPGELFF
V gene: TRBV3-1; D gene: NA; J gene: TRBJ2-1; clone size: NA; CDR3 DNA: TGTGCCAGCAGCAGACCCCTATCGGGGTTCTACAATGAGCAGTTCTTC; CDR3 protein: CASSRPLSGFYNEQFF
V gene: TRBV7-2; D gene: NA; J gene: TRBJ2-5; clone size: few; CDR3 DNA: TGTGCCAGCAGCTTAGGCAGGGCCGCCGCGACCCAGTACTTC; CDR3 protein: CASSLGRAAATQYF
V gene: TRBV4-1; D gene: NA; J gene: TRBJ2-3; clone size: NA; CDR3 DNA: TGCGCCAGCAGCCAAAGGATTCTACCTCCAGATACGCAGTATTTT; CDR3 protein: CASSQRILPPDTQYF
V gene: TRBV9; D gene: TRBD2; J gene: TRBJ2-1; clone size: few; CDR3 DNA: TGTGCCAGCAGCACGGGACTAGCGGGGGGATATACCTACAATGAGCAGTTCTTC; CDR3 protein: CASSTGLAGGYTYNEQFF
V gene: TRBV10-3; D gene: TRBD1; J gene: TRBJ2-2; clone size: few; CDR3 DNA: TGTGCCACGACCGGGACAGGGGACACCGGGGAGCTGTTTTTT; CDR3 protein: CATTGTGDTGELFF
V gene: TRBV6-2/TRBV6-3; D gene: NA; J gene: TRBJ2-7; clone size: NA; CDR3 DNA: TGTGCCAGCAGTAACTGGGACACCGAGCAGTACTTC; CDR3 protein: CASSNWDTEQYF
V gene: TRBV10-3; D gene: NA; J gene: TRBJ1-1; clone size: NA; CDR3 DNA: TGTGCCATCAGCGGTTCCGGGACTCTCGGCACTGAAGCTTTCTTT; CDR3 protein: CAISGSGTLGTEAFF
V gene: TRBV25-1; D gene: TRBD2; J gene: TRBJ2-2; clone size: few; CDR3 DNA: TGTGCCAGCAGTGATATCGGGGGGACTCAGCTTAACACCGGGGAGCTGTTTTTT; CDR3 protein: CASSDIGGTQLNTGELFF
V gene: TRBV28; D gene: TRBD2; J gene: TRBJ2-7; clone size: NA; CDR3 DNA: TGTGCCAGCAGTTTGTGGACTAGCGGGGGGTTGGACGAGCAGTACTTC; CDR3 protein: CASSLWTSGGLDEQYF
V gene: TRBV5-1; D gene: NA; J gene: TRBJ2-5; clone size: NA; CDR3 DNA: TGCGCCAGCAGCTTGTTGGTCCGGACAGCTCATACCATCGTTACCCCCAATAGAGAGACCCAGTACTTC; CDR3 protein: CASSLLVRTAHTIVTPNRETQYF
V gene: TRBV4-1; D gene: NA; J gene: TRBJ2-2; clone size: NA; CDR3 DNA: TGCGCCAGCAGCCAAGGAGCGTATAACACCGGGGAGCTGTTTTTT; CDR3 protein: CASSQGAYNTGELFF
V gene: TRBV11-2; D gene: TRBD1; J gene: TRBJ1-2; clone size: NA; CDR3 DNA: TGTGCCAGCAGCTTATTCCGACAGGGGGGTAGCTATGGCTACACCTTC; CDR3 protein: CASSLFRQGGSYGYTF
V gene: TRBV7-9; D gene: NA; J gene: TRBJ1-1; clone size: NA; CDR3 DNA: TGTGCCAGCAGCTTAAACTATTTAGCTTTCTTT; CDR3 protein: CASSLNYLAFF
V gene: TRBV6-5; D gene: TRBD1; J gene: TRBJ1-6; clone size: many; CDR3 DNA: TGTGCCAGCAGTTACAGGACAGGTCCGGGGGGTTCACCCCTCCACTTT; CDR3 protein: CASSYRTGPGGSPLHF
V gene: TRBV7-9; D gene: NA; J gene: TRBJ1-4; clone size: few; CDR3 DNA: TGTGCCAGCAGCCTAGATCAGGGAAATGAAAAACTGTTTTTT; CDR3 protein: CASSLDQGNEKLFF
V gene: TRBV29-1; D gene: TRBD2; J gene: TRBJ2-3; clone size: few; CDR3 DNA: TGCAGCAGTGTCGGGGGGCTAGCGGGGCCTGATACGCAGTATTTT; CDR3 protein: CSSVGGLAGPDTQYF
V gene: TRBV15; D gene: NA; J gene: TRBJ1-2; clone size: many; CDR3 DNA: TGTGCCACCAGCAGAGATTACTATGGCTACACCTTC; CDR3 protein: CATSRDYYGYTF
V gene: TRBV24-1; D gene: NA; J gene: TRBJ2-6; clone size: few; CDR3 DNA: TGTGCCACCAGTGATCCCGTTCGGGAGGCCAACGTCCTGACTTTC; CDR3 protein: CATSDPVREANVLTF
V gene: TRBV12-3/TRBV12-4; D gene: NA; J gene: TRBJ1-6; clone size: many; CDR3 DNA: TGTGCCAGCAGTTTTCGATGGCCGACAGCCCTCCACTTT; CDR3 protein: CASSFRWPTALHF
V gene: TRBV9; D gene: NA; J gene: TRBJ1-3; clone size: few; CDR3 DNA: TGTGCCAGCAGGCCTAGCTCTGGAAACACCATATATTTT; CDR3 protein: CASRPSSGNTIYF
V gene: TRBV5-1; D gene: NA; J gene: TRBJ2-1; clone size: NA; CDR3 DNA: TGCGCCAGCAGCTTTATACAGGATTACAATGAGCAGTTCTTC; CDR3 protein: CASSFIQDYNEQFF
V gene: TRBV19; D gene: NA; J gene: TRBJ1-1; clone size: NA; CDR3 DNA: TGTGCCAGTAGGCGAGTCGGTCTGGCCACTGAAGCTTTCTTT; CDR3 protein: CASRRVGLATEAFF
V gene: TRBV20-1; D gene: NA; J gene: TRBJ2-1; clone size: NA; CDR3 DNA: TGCAGTGCTAGACCCCGGGACTTACGCTACAATGAGCAGTTCTTC; CDR3 protein: CSARPRDLRYNEQFF
V gene: TRBV2; D gene: NA; J gene: TRBJ1-5; clone size: few; CDR3 DNA: TGTGCCAGCGGCGGACAGAATAGAGGCAGTCAGCCCCAGCATTTT; CDR3 protein: CASGGQNRGSQPQHF
V gene: TRBV4-3; D gene: TRBD2; J gene: TRBJ2-7; clone size: once; CDR3 DNA: TGCGCCAGCAGCCAAGATCGAGCGGGAGGGCCGCGGTACTTC; CDR3 protein: CASSQDRAGGPRYF
V gene: TRBV20-1; D gene: TRBD1; J gene: TRBJ1-2; clone size: few; CDR3 DNA: TGCAGTGCTAGAAACGGACAGGAGTATGGCTACACCTTC; CDR3 protein: CSARNGQEYGYTF
V gene: TRBV11-2; D gene: TRBD1; J gene: TRBJ2-1; clone size: few; CDR3 DNA: TGTGCCAGCAGCTCCATAAGACAGGGACAACGCAATGAGCAGTTCTTC; CDR3 protein: CASSSIRQGQRNEQFF
V gene: TRBV2; D gene: NA; J gene: TRBJ1-1; clone size: NA; CDR3 DNA: TGTGCCAGCGTGAGGGGTTGGACTGAAGCTTTCTTT; CDR3 protein: CASVRGWTEAFF
V gene: TRBV5-1; D gene: NA; J gene: TRBJ1-1; clone size: few; CDR3 DNA: TGCGCCAGCGAACCTTCAGGGTTCGAGGACACTGAAGCTTTCTTT; CDR3 protein: CASEPSGFEDTEAFF
V gene: TRBV20-1; D gene: TRBD2; J gene: TRBJ2-3; clone size: few; CDR3 DNA: TGCAGTGCCTCTTGGTCCGGGACTAGCGGGAGAAGGGGTTTAGGTACGCAGTATTTT; CDR3 protein: CSASWSGTSGRRGLGTQYF
V gene: TRBV29-1; D gene: NA; J gene: TRBJ1-1; clone size: few; CDR3 DNA: TGCAGCGTTGAAGGGGCACAAGGTAGGAACACTGAAGCTTTCTTT; CDR3 protein: CSVEGAQGRNTEAFF
V gene: TRBV2; D gene: NA; J gene: TRBJ2-5; clone size: few; CDR3 DNA: TGTGCCAGCAGTGTGTGGGAAGAGACCCAGTACTTC; CDR3 protein: CASSVWEETQYF
V gene: TRBV6-5; D gene: TRBD1; J gene: TRBJ2-2; clone size: few; CDR3 DNA: TGTGCCAGCAGTTATGTCAGGGGGATTACCGGGGAGCTGTTTTTT; CDR3 protein: CASSYVRGITGELFF
V gene: TRBV5-4; D gene: NA; J gene: TRBJ2-4; clone size: NA; CDR3 DNA: TGTGCCAGCAGCTTGGGTAGCGTCAAAAACATTCAGTACTTC; CDR3 protein: CASSLGSVKNIQYF
V gene: TRBV20-1; D gene: TRBD1; J gene: TRBJ1-5; clone size: few; CDR3 DNA: TGCAGTGCTAGACCTCAACGACAGGGCGGGCAGCCCCAGCATTTT; CDR3 protein: CSARPQRQGGQPQHF
V gene: TRBV7-2; D gene: NA; J gene: TRBJ2-2; clone size: NA; CDR3 DNA: TGTGCCAGCAGCTTAAATTTGTTGACTCATACCGGGGAGCTGTTTTTT; CDR3 protein: CASSLNLLTHTGELFF
V gene: TRBV28; D gene: NA; J gene: TRBJ2-3; clone size: many; CDR3 DNA: TGTGCCAGCAGTTACGGACGCACGCAGTATTTT; CDR3 protein: CASSYGRTQYF
V gene: TRBV20-1; D gene: NA; J gene: TRBJ1-3; clone size: few; CDR3 DNA: TGCAGTGCTAGAAGGGGCGTCAACTCTGGAAACACCATATATTTT; CDR3 protein: CSARRGVNSGNTIYF
V gene: TRBV4-1; D gene: TRBD2; J gene: TRBJ2-3; clone size: NA; CDR3 DNA: TGCGCCAGCAGCTCCCCCCCACGCGGACTAGCAAACACAGATACGCAGTATTTT; CDR3 protein: CASSSPPRGLANTDTQYF
V gene: TRBV24-1; D gene: NA; J gene: TRBJ2-3; clone size: many; CDR3 DNA: TGTGCCACCAGTGAATCGGGGGCCTACACAGATACGCAGTATTTT; CDR3 protein: CATSESGAYTDTQYF
V gene: TRBV7-9; D gene: TRBD2; J gene: TRBJ2-3; clone size: few; CDR3 DNA: TGTGCCAGCAGTAAGACCGGGACTAGCGGGGGGTTAACGCAGTATTTT; CDR3 protein: CASSKTGTSGGLTQYF
V gene: TRBV28; D gene: NA; J gene: TRBJ1-5; clone size: NA; CDR3 DNA: TGTGCCAGCAGTTTATTAAGATGGGGGTACAATCAGCCCCAGCATTTT; CDR3 protein: CASSLLRWGYNQPQHF
V gene: TRBV20-1; D gene: TRBD2; J gene: TRBJ2-1; clone size: few; CDR3 DNA: TGCAGTGCCCAACTAGCGGGAGGTTACAATGAGCAGTTCTTC; CDR3 protein: CSAQLAGGYNEQFF
V gene: TRBV5-1; D gene: TRBD2; J gene: TRBJ2-1; clone size: many; CDR3 DNA: TGCGCCAGCAGCTCGCGACTAGCGGGGATATACAATGAGCAGTTCTTC; CDR3 protein: CASSSRLAGIYNEQFF